This T cell receptor (beta chain) was sequenced for a study of cytomegalovirus exposure and HLA in healthy donors. Every donor was a healthy person donating bone marrow. Trimming cost V 1 base and J 8 bases; bases outside gene matches: 10. Germline V lookup: CDR1 SGHNT, CDR2 YYREEE (reference sequence). There are 16 residues in the CDR3. 13 Jbeta primers and 60 Vbeta primers were used for the PCR. Data came from immunoSEQ multiplex PCR; TCRdb stores just in-frame clones and leaves some out. The listing records about 77,000 clones. Sequencing was carried out using PBMCs. This clonotype originated in a man in his fifties or sixties in good health and CMV-seropositive. This chain joins TRBV5-4 and TRBJ2-3, with TRBD2 identical over 10 bases. The CDR3 bases are TGTGCCAGCAGCTTGCGATCTAGCGGGGGAGGGGGTACGCAGTATTTT. This gives the protein CASSLRSSGGGGTQYF. The variable domain in full, completed from reference TRBV5-4 and TRBJ2-3, reads ETGVTQSPTHLIKTRGQQVTLRCSSQSGHNTVSWYQQALGQGPQFIFQYYREEENGRGNFPPRFSGLQFPNYSSELNVNALELDDSALYLCASSLRSSGGGGTQYFGPGTRLTVL.